The 21 T cell receptor beta chains below all came from one sample that was sequenced in a study of T-cell reconstitution after alpha-beta-depleted transplantation in children. Unique molecular identifiers were incorporated during preparation of the TCRbeta library. Using its own MiXCR run on the PCR reads, TCRdb lists one record per CDR3 protein. Of more than 400,000 distinct CDR3 sequences listed, around two fifths are singletons. The sequencing used PBMCs, collected before TCRalphabeta/CD19-depleted stem cell transplant. The receptors stem from a girl aged 2 to 9 with aplastic anemia, due to receive a stem cell transplant.

The chain joins TRBV7-2 to TRBJ2-5; 9 bases match TRBD2. Germline V CDR1 and CDR2: SGHTA, FQGNSA. The CDR3 has 14 residues. V was clipped by 2 bases and J by 5 bases; unmatched bases: 3. CDR3 amino acids: CASSLRGRDETQYF. The DNA for the CDR3 is TGTGCCAGCAGCTTACGCGGGAGGGATGAGACCCAGTACTTC.

This clonotype appeared a few times. The chain links TRBV5-4 to TRBJ2-4; 7 bases agree with TRBD1. CDR3 length: 16 residues. The germline V gene has CDR1 SGHNT and CDR2 YYREEE (reference sequence). J lost 6 bases, V lost 3 bases, and 12 bases had no gene match. CDR3 sequence (DNA): TGTGCCAGCAGCTATAACAGGGGTAGTGGTAGAAACATTCAGTACTTC. It translates to CASSYNRGSGRNIQYF.

This clonotype appeared a single time. V gene TRBV5-6 combines with J gene TRBJ2-1; TRBD1 aligns across 8 bases. Trimming took 0 bases from V and 6 from J; bases not matched to a gene: 5. This CDR3 has 15 amino acids. Germline assignment: CDR1 SGHDT and CDR2 YYEEEE. CDR3 loop: CASSLAGQGSNEQFF. The CDR3 DNA is TGTGCCAGCAGCTTGGCCGGACAGGGAAGCAATGAGCAGTTCTTC.

Only one count was recorded for this clonotype. This chain joins TRBV15 and TRBJ2-7, with TRBD2 matching over 8 bases. Per the germline V gene, CDR1 is LNHNV and CDR2 is YYDKDF (reference sequence). Germline trimming cut 1 base from V and 3 bases from J; bases unmatched to any gene: 5. The CDR3 contains 15 residues. The CDR3 spells CATSRGAGGHYEQYF. Here the CDR3 DNA reads TGTGCCACCAGCAGAGGGGCGGGAGGCCACTACGAGCAGTACTTC.

This clonotype was seen a handful of times. V and J are TRBV20-1 and TRBJ1-5; a possible D gene is TRBD1 (5 bases). Trimming took 3 bases from V and 0 from J, leaving 24 bases between them. This CDR3 comprises 19 residues. CDR1 and CDR2 from the germline V gene are DFQATT and SNEGSKA (reference sequence). The CDR3 protein is CSASDLGDGGAYSNQPQHF. CDR3 bases: TGCAGTGCTAGTGACCTTGGGGACGGTGGGGCTTATAGCAATCAGCCCCAGCATTTT.

V usage is TRBV5-1 and J usage is TRBJ2-1; TRBD2 is a possible D gene (6 bases). V lost 4 bases to trimming and J lost 5 bases, with 13 bases between them. CDR3 length: 14 residues. Germline V gives CDR1 SGHRS, CDR2 YFSETQ. The CDR3 DNA is TGCGCCAGCAGCCTGGGACTCCTTAACAATGAGCAGTTCTTC. This translates into CASSLGLLNNEQFF.

The J gene is TRBJ1-1, the V gene TRBV6-5, with D hard to call. Trimming removed 0 bases from V and 3 bases from J, with 11 bases in between. In germline, CDR1 is MNHEY, CDR2 SVGAGI. This CDR3 is built from 15 residues. CDR3 in DNA: TGTGCCAGCAGTTACTCGACTGGGTGGGACACTGAAGCTTTCTTT. Amino acids: CASSYSTGWDTEAFF.

The V gene is TRBV5-5, the J gene TRBJ1-2; 8 bases are shared with TRBD1. The J segment lost 6 bases and the V segment lost 3 bases, leaving 7 bases of the junction unmatched. The CDR3 covers 14 residues. The germline V gene has CDR1 SGHKS and CDR2 YYEKEE (reference sequence). The CDR3 nucleotides read TGTGCCAGCAGCTGGACGACAGGGGAACATGGCTACACCTTC. Translated, it gives CASSWTTGEHGYTF.

The chain carries TRBV5-5 and TRBJ1-2; D not resolved. Germline V gene lookup returns CDR1 SGHKS and CDR2 YYEKEE (reference sequence). There are 15 residues in the CDR3. V was trimmed by 0 bases and J by 2 bases, leaving 11 bases between them. The CDR3 is CASSLEVARNYGYTF. In DNA form, the CDR3 reads TGTGCCAGCAGCTTGGAGGTGGCGCGGAACTATGGCTACACCTTC.

This clonotype came up a few times. This sequence joins TRBV20-1 and TRBJ2-5; a weak D match, TRBD2 (5 bases). This CDR3 comprises 15 residues. The germline V and J ends were trimmed by 0 bases and 6 bases, with 17 bases remaining between them. The germline gives CDR1 DFQATT, CDR2 SNEGSKA (reference sequence). The CDR3 DNA reads as TGCAGTGCTAGAGATCCCTCTTTAGCGCGGCAGACCCAGTACTTC. It specifies CSARDPSLARQTQYF.

J is TRBJ2-7 and V is TRBV10-3; D may match TRBD1 or TRBD2 (5 bases each). Germline values: CDR1 ENHRY, CDR2 SYGVKD. The CDR3 has 17 amino acids. Trimming cost V 3 bases and J 3 bases, with 21 bases left between them. CDR3 coding DNA: TGTGCCATCAGTGACCATGGAAGGGGACCGTACGACTACGAGCAGTACTTC. Translated, it gives CAISDHGRGPYDYEQYF.

This chain joins TRBV20-1 and TRBJ2-1, with a possible D match to TRBD2 (6 bases). CDR3 length: 13 residues. Trimming took off 7 bases at V and 3 bases at J, with 13 bases between the two ends. Looked up from germline, CDR1 is DFQATT and CDR2 is SNEGSKA (reference sequence). In nucleotides, the CDR3 is TGCAGTGTACCGGGAGACTACTACAATGAGCAGTTCTTC. Amino acids: CSVPGDYYNEQFF.

This clonotype has just a few counts. This rearrangement joins TRBV28 to TRBJ2-7; 12 bases are shared with TRBD2. Germline V gene sequence: CDR1 MDHEN, CDR2 SYDVKM. V was clipped by 6 bases and J by 5 bases; unmatched bases: 20. There are 19 residues in the CDR3. The CDR3 sequence is CASSLPPQGLAGGSDEQYF. The CDR3 coding sequence is TGTGCCAGCAGCCTCCCGCCCCAGGGTCTAGCGGGAGGGTCGGACGAGCAGTACTTC.

The V gene is TRBV7-6, the J gene TRBJ2-7; maybe TRBD2 (6 bases). Germline CDR1 and CDR2: SGHVS and FNYEAQ. The CDR3 spans 18 residues. V lost 1 base to trimming and J lost 1 base, with 20 bases between them. DNA of the CDR3: TGTGCCAGCAGCTTAGGGGCCCTGACTGGAGGGGTTTCCTACGAGCAGTACTTC. Its translation is CASSLGALTGGVSYEQYF. Using reference TRBV7-6 and TRBJ2-7 for the parts outside the CDR3, the full variable domain is GAGVSQSPRYKVTKRGQDVALRCDPISGHVSLYWYRQALGQGPEFLTYFNYEAQQDKSGLPNDRFSAERPEGSISTLTIQRTEQRDSAMYRCASSLGALTGGVSYEQYFGPGTRLTVT.

This clonotype was counted once. The gene calls are TRBV7-9 and TRBJ2-4, with D maybe TRBD1 (6 bases). Trimming removed 3 bases at V and 3 bases at J, with 12 bases between. In germline, CDR1 is SEHNR, CDR2 FQNEAQ (reference sequence). The length of the CDR3 is 15 residues. Here the CDR3 DNA reads TGTGCCAGCAGCTTCCCTCACAGGGTCAAAAACATTCAGTACTTC. Encoded protein: CASSFPHRVKNIQYF. The variable domain in full, completed from reference TRBV7-9 and TRBJ2-4, reads DTGVSQNPRHKITKRGQNVTFRCDPISEHNRLYWYRQTLGQGPEFLTYFQNEAQLEKSRLLSDRFSAERPKGSFSTLEIQRTEQGDSAMYLCASSFPHRVKNIQYFGAGTRLSVL.

The V call is TRBV7-9, the J call TRBJ1-4, with D uncertain. V gave up 1 base and J gave up 7 bases, with 16 bases separating them. Germline V gene data show CDR1 as SEHNR and CDR2 as FQNEAQ (reference sequence). This CDR3 contains 16 residues. CDR3 bases: TGTGCCAGCAGCTTAGTAGTCTCCCGACGCGGTGAAAAACTGTTTTTT. This codes for CASSLVVSRRGEKLFF.

V and J are TRBV27 and TRBJ1-4; tentative D call: TRBD1 (6 bases). Germline values: CDR1 MNHEY, CDR2 SMNVEV (reference sequence). V was cut by 8 bases and J by 3 bases, with 10 bases left in between. The CDR3 spans 13 residues. The DNA of the CDR3 is TGTGCCAGCGGCCGACAGGCTAATGAAAAACTGTTTTTT. This sequence encodes CASGRQANEKLFF.

This chain joins TRBV11-2 and TRBJ2-1; 9 nucleotides line up with TRBD2. With 5 bases clipped from V and 6 bases from J, the junction kept 11 bases outside the gene matches. Germline values: CDR1 SGHAT, CDR2 FQNNGV. CDR3 length: 16 amino acids. This CDR3 reads CASSGRGLAGLNEQFF. In DNA, the CDR3 is TGTGCCAGCAGCGGTAGGGGGCTAGCGGGACTCAATGAGCAGTTCTTC.

This clonotype came up many times. The chain combines TRBV28 with TRBJ2-1, with a possible D match to TRBD1 (8 bases). Per germline, CDR1 MDHEN and CDR2 SYDVKM. V lost 6 bases to trimming and J lost 4 bases, with 16 bases between them. The CDR3 spans 15 residues. CDR3: CASSRGQGGYNEQFF. Here the CDR3 DNA reads TGTGCCAGCAGCCGCGGACAGGGAGGGTACAATGAGCAGTTCTTC.

The sample holds many counts of this clonotype. The V gene is TRBV27, the J gene TRBJ2-1; 9 bases match TRBD1. This CDR3 spans 15 amino acids. Germline V lookup: CDR1 MNHEY, CDR2 SMNVEV (reference sequence). J lost 3 bases, V lost 5 bases, and 5 bases had no gene match. CDR3 DNA: TGTGCCAGCAGTCGACAGGGGGTTTACTACAATGAGCAGTTCTTC. Amino acid sequence: CASSRQGVYYNEQFF.

CDR3 DNA: TGCAGTGCTAGTAGGTCAGGTCCCTACAATGAGCAGTTCTTC. As protein: CSASRSGPYNEQFF. The gene calls are TRBV20-1 and TRBJ2-1, with D unresolved. Germline V lookup: CDR1 DFQATT, CDR2 SNEGSKA (reference sequence). V lost 3 bases to trimming and J lost 2 bases, with 11 bases between them. This CDR3 spans 14 amino acids.